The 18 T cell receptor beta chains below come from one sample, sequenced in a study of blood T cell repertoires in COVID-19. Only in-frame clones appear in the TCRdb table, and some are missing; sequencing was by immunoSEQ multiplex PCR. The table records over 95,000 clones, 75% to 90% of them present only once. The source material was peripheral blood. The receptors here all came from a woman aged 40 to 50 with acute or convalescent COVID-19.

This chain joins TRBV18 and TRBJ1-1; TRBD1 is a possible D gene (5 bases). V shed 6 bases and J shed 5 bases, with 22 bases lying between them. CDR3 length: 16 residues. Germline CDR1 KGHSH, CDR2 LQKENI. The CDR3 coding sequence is TGTGCCAGCTCGCGCTCTTACGGTGGGGCTGGAACTGAAGCTTTCTTT. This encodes CASSRSYGGAGTEAFF.

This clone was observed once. In DNA form, the CDR3 reads TGTGCCAGCAGGCCTCGGACAGCAGGGGAAAAACTGTTTTTT. Translated, it gives CASRPRTAGEKLFF. The chain recombines TRBV7-9 with TRBJ1-4, with a possible D match to TRBD1 (6 bases). This CDR3 has 14 residues. V was shortened by 6 bases and J by 8 bases, with 16 bases between the two germline ends. Germline loops: CDR1 SEHNR, CDR2 FQNEAQ (reference sequence).

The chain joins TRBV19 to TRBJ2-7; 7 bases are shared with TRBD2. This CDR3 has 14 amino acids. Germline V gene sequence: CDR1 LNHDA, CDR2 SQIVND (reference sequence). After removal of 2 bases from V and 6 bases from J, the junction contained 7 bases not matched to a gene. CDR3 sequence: CASSINRPGGEQYF. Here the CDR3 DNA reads TGTGCCAGTAGTATAAATCGGCCGGGGGGCGAGCAGTACTTC.

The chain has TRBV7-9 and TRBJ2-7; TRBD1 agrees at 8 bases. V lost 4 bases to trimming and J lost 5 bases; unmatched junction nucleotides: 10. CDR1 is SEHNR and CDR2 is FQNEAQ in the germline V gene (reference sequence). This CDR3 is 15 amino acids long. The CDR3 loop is CASSYEQTGAHEQYF. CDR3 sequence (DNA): TGTGCCAGCAGCTACGAACAGACAGGGGCCCACGAGCAGTACTTC.

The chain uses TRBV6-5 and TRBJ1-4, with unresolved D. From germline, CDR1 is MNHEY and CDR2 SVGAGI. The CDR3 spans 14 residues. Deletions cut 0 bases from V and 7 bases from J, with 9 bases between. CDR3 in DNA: TGTGCCAGCAGTTACTCTCGGTACTCTGAAAAACTGTTTTTT. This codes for CASSYSRYSEKLFF.

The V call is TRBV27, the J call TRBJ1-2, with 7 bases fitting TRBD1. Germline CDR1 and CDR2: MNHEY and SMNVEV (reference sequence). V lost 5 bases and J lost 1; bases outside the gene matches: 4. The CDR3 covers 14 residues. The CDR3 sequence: CASSPRQGNYGYTF. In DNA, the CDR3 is TGTGCCAGCAGTCCCAGACAGGGTAACTATGGCTACACCTTC.

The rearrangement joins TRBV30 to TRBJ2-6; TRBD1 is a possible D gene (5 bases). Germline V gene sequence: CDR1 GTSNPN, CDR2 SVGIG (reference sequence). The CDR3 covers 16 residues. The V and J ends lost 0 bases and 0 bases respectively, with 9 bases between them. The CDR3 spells CAWSVRQNSGANVLTF. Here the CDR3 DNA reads TGTGCCTGGAGTGTACGACAGAACTCTGGGGCCAACGTCCTGACTTTC.

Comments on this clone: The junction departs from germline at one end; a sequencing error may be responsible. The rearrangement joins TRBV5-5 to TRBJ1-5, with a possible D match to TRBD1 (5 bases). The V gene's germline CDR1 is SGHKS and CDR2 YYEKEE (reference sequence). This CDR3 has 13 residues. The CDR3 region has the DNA TGTGCCAGCAGCTTGGGGGGCAATCAGCTCCAGCATTTT. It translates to CASSLGGNQLQHF.

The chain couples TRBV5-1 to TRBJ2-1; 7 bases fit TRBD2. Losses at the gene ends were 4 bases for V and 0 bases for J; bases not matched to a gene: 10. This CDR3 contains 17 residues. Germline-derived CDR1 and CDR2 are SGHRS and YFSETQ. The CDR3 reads CASSPGGGSSSYNEQFF. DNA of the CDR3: TGCGCCAGCAGCCCTGGGGGGGGGTCCAGCTCCTACAATGAGCAGTTCTTC.

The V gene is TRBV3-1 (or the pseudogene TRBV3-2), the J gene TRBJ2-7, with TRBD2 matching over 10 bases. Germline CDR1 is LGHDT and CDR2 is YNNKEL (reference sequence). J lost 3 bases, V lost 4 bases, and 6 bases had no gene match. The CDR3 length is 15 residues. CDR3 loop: CASSPLTSGHYEQYF. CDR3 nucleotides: TGTGCCAGCAGCCCATTGACTAGCGGGCACTACGAGCAGTACTTC.

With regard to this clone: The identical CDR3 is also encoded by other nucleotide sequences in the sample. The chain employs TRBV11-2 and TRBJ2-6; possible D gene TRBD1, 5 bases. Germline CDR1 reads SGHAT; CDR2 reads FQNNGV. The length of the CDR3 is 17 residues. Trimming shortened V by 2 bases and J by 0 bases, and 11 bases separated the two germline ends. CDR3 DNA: TGTGCCAGCAGCTTACAGGGAAGCCTCTCTGGGGCCAACGTCCTGACTTTC. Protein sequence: CASSLQGSLSGANVLTF.

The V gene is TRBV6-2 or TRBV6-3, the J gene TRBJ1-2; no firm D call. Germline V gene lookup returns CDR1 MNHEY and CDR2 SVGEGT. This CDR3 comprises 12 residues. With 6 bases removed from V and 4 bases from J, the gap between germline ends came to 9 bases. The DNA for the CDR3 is TGTGCCAGCAGCGCGAGGATCTATGGCTACACCTTC. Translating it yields CASSARIYGYTF.

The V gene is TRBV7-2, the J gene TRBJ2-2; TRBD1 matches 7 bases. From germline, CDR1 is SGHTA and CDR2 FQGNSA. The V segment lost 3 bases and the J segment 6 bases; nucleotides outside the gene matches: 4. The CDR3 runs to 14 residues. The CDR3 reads CASSFGTVAGELFF. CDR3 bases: TGTGCCAGCAGCTTCGGGACAGTGGCCGGGGAGCTGTTTTTT.

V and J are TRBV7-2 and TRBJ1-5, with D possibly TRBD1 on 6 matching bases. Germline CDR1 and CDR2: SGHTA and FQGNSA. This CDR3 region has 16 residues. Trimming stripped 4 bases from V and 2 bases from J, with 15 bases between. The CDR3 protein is CASSYQGTLRNQPQHF. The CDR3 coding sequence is TGTGCCAGCAGCTACCAGGGGACCCTGCGCAATCAGCCCCAGCATTTT.

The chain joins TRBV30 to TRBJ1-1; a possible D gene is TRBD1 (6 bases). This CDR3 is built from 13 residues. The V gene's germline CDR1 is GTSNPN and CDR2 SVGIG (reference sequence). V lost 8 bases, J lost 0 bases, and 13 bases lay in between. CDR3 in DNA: TGTGCCGGCCTGAGGACAGTGAACACTGAAGCTTTCTTT. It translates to CAGLRTVNTEAFF.

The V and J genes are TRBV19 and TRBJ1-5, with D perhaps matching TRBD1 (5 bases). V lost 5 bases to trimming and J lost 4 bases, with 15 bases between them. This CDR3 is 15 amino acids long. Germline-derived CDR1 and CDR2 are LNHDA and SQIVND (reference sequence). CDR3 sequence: CASSYDTGVNQPQHF. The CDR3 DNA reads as TGTGCCAGTAGTTACGACACAGGAGTAAATCAGCCCCAGCATTTT.

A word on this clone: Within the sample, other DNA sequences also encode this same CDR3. Here the CDR3 reads CAWSVREYGYTF. CDR3 nucleotides: TGTGCCTGGAGTGTACGAGAGTATGGCTACACCTTC. The chain couples TRBV30 to TRBJ1-2; D is unresolved. Germline CDR1 GTSNPN, CDR2 SVGIG (reference sequence). The CDR3 extends over 12 amino acids. Trimming removed 0 bases from V and 5 bases from J, with 7 bases in between.

The CDR3 protein is CASSVAVGAGYGYTF. DNA for the CDR3: TGTGCCAGCAGCGTAGCTGTGGGGGCGGGCTATGGCTACACCTTC. This chain connects TRBV9 to TRBJ1-2; perhaps TRBD1 as D (6 bases). Germline V gene lookup returns CDR1 SGDLS and CDR2 YYNGEE. The CDR3 runs to 15 residues. V lost 0 bases to trimming and J lost 4 bases, with 13 bases between them. Drawing the rest from reference TRBV9 and TRBJ1-2, the complete variable domain is DSGVTQTPKHLITATGQRVTLRCSPRSGDLSVYWYQQSLDQGLQFLIQYYNGEERAKGNILERFSAQQFPDLHSELNLSSLELGDSALYFCASSVAVGAGYGYTFGSGTRLTVV.